Given below is one TCR beta chain in context. Its antigen is as yet unknown. Assay: immunoSEQ multiplex PCR; the TCRdb copy retains only in-frame clones and omits some. The table has about 45,000 clones, 85% seen once. With 0 bases removed from V and 3 bases from J, the gap between germline ends came to 18 bases. Germline V lookup: CDR1 SGHRS, CDR2 YFSETQ. This CDR3 spans 18 amino acids. This entry comes from a study of lymphopenia after photon versus proton radiotherapy. Study results and limitations: A bigger post-nadir fall in TCR diversity correlated inversely with survival time in deceased patients. Survival link was tested only in deceased patients; proton benefit remains a possibility. Relative stability marked proton patients; photon patients lost diversity and naive cells. After the lymphocyte nadir, photon-treated repertoires showed oligoclonal expansion, especially of CD8+ Temra cells.

The source was peripheral blood, collected from a patient treated with photon-based radiotherapy. This sequence originates from a man in his forties with gastric cancer. This chain connects TRBV5-1 to TRBJ1-4, with D hard to call. CDR3 in DNA: TGCGCCAGCAGCTTGGCCAGGCCGACACGGGCGGCTAATGAAAAACTGTTTTTT. Translation: CASSLARPTRAANEKLFF.